The 30 T cell receptor beta chains listed next were all sequenced from one sample in a study of shared clonotypes between healthy human individuals. The table came from immunoSEQ multiplex PCR; TCRdb's copy has only in-frame clones and leaves some out. The sample lists about 2 million clones, 90% to 95% seen once, with 0.13% in the top ten. Sequenced: naive CD4+ T cells sorted from blood. The subset is: CD45RA+ positively selected. The receptors here all came from a man between 18 and 29 years old in good health.

The chain joins TRBV30 to TRBJ2-2; 9 positions match TRBD1. This CDR3 comprises 16 residues. The J segment lost 4 bases and the V segment lost 5 bases, leaving 11 bases of the junction unmatched. CDR1 and CDR2 from the germline V gene are GTSNPN and SVGIG (reference sequence). DNA for the CDR3: TGTGCCTGGGCTAGACCGGGACAGGGACTCACCGGGGAGCTGTTTTTT. Its protein product is CAWARPGQGLTGELFF.

Notes on this clone: A read error may produce the germline difference seen at one junction end. The V call is TRBV27, the J call TRBJ2-5; 10 bases agree with TRBD2. The CDR3 is made up of 12 amino acids. Germline V gene lookup returns CDR1 MNHEY and CDR2 SMNVEV (reference sequence). In DNA form, the CDR3 reads TGTGCCAGCAGTTTTTTGGGACTAGCGTGGAACTTC. Amino acids: CASSFLGLAWNF.

This chain uses TRBV7-9 with TRBJ2-7; D might be TRBD2 (6 bases). This CDR3 has 14 amino acids. Germline loops: CDR1 SEHNR, CDR2 FQNEAQ (reference sequence). Trimming took off 3 bases at V and 6 bases at J, with 15 bases between the two ends. The CDR3 sequence: CASSFSGSISEQYF. CDR3 DNA: TGTGCCAGCAGCTTCTCCGGGAGCATAAGCGAGCAGTACTTC.

This rearrangement joins TRBV5-1 to TRBJ2-7; no clear D. V lost 1 base, J lost 2 bases, and 13 bases lay in between. There are 15 residues in the CDR3. Germline CDR1 and CDR2: SGHRS and YFSETQ. CDR3 residues: CASSLSDGGPYEQYF. CDR3 DNA: TGCGCCAGCAGCTTGTCGGACGGCGGACCCTACGAGCAGTACTTC.

The chain uses TRBV20-1 and TRBJ1-2; D is uncertain. V lost 8 bases, J lost 7 bases, and 14 bases lay in between. The CDR3 length is 11 residues. Germline CDR1 and CDR2: DFQATT and SNEGSKA (reference sequence). CDR3 sequence reads: CSLMSEFGYTF. CDR3 coding DNA: TGCAGTCTTATGTCGGAGTTTGGCTACACCTTC.

The chain recombines TRBV7-9 with TRBJ2-3, with D perhaps matching TRBD1 (5 bases). V shed 6 bases and J shed 3 bases, with 10 bases lying between them. Germline-derived CDR1 and CDR2 are SEHNR and FQNEAQ (reference sequence). This CDR3 contains 13 residues. The CDR3: CASSTAGTDTQYF. CDR3 nucleotides: TGTGCCAGCAGTACCGCAGGGACAGATACGCAGTATTTT.

A remark on this clone: Other DNA sequences in this specimen translate into the identical CDR3. The V gene is TRBV5-1, the J gene TRBJ2-7; 7 bases map to TRBD1. The CDR3 covers 14 residues. J gave up 2 bases and V 1 base, and 3 bases lay outside the gene matches. The V gene's germline CDR1 is SGHRS and CDR2 YFSETQ. The CDR3 sequence is CASSLTGATYEQYF. In DNA, the CDR3 is TGCGCCAGCAGCTTGACAGGGGCGACCTACGAGCAGTACTTC.

This chain connects TRBV10-3 to TRBJ2-7, with 14 bases fitting TRBD2. J lost 8 bases, V lost 0 bases, and 3 bases had no gene match. CDR3 length: 15 residues. Germline V gene data show CDR1 as ENHRY and CDR2 as SYGVKD. The CDR3 reads CAISESGLAGAQQYF. The CDR3 DNA reads TGTGCCATCAGTGAGTCGGGACTAGCGGGAGCACAGCAGTACTTC.

This chain links TRBV28 with TRBJ2-7; D not resolved. Germline V gives CDR1 MDHEN, CDR2 SYDVKM. The CDR3 totals 13 residues. The CDR3 sequence is CASRHGTFYEQYF. The DNA for the CDR3 is TGTGCTTCCAGACACGGTACCTTCTACGAGCAGTACTTC.

With respect to this clone: The same CDR3 is also encoded by other DNA sequences in this sample. The chain uses TRBV5-4 and TRBJ2-6; no definite D call. The CDR3 contains 15 residues. Between the trimmed V and J ends, which lost 1 base and 0 bases, there was a span of 5 bases. CDR1 is SGHNT and CDR2 is YYREEE in the germline V gene (reference sequence). The CDR3: CASSLIGSGANVLTF. The CDR3 coding sequence is TGTGCCAGCAGCTTGATCGGCTCTGGGGCCAACGTCCTGACTTTC.

The V gene is TRBV10-1, the J gene TRBJ2-7; TRBD1 might be the D (6 bases). CDR3 length: 14 residues. V gave up 3 bases and J gave up 0 bases, with 9 bases separating them. Germline V gives CDR1 WNHNN, CDR2 SYGVQD (reference sequence). CDR3 nucleotide sequence: TGCGCCAGCAGTGACCGGGACAACTCCTACGAGCAGTACTTC. Amino acid sequence: CASSDRDNSYEQYF.

Notes on this clone: Distinct nucleotide sequences in the sample also encode this CDR3. The chain couples TRBV5-4 to TRBJ2-5; D uncertain. V lost 0 bases to trimming and J lost 3 bases, with 6 bases between them. The CDR3 spans 13 residues. CDR1 is SGHNT and CDR2 is YYREEE in the germline V gene (reference sequence). The CDR3 protein is CASSLALKETQYF. For the CDR3, the DNA is TGTGCCAGCAGCTTGGCTTTAAAAGAGACCCAGTACTTC.

The chain uses TRBV5-1 and TRBJ2-7; 14 nucleotides align to TRBD2. Trimming cost V 0 bases and J 4 bases; bases outside gene matches: 3. The CDR3 length is 16 residues. Germline CDR1 is SGHRS and CDR2 is YFSETQ. The CDR3 coding sequence is TGCGCCAGCAGCTTGGGACTAGCGGGAGGGAGGTACGAGCAGTACTTC. As protein: CASSLGLAGGRYEQYF.

This clone came up once. The same CDR3 also results from other DNA sequences found in this sample. V usage is TRBV11-2 and J usage is TRBJ2-2, with D perhaps matching TRBD1 (6 bases). V lost 1 base, J lost 7 bases, and 10 bases lay in between. The CDR3 runs 14 residues. Germline V CDR1 and CDR2: SGHAT, FQNNGV. The CDR3 bases are TGTGCCAGCAGCTTAGCAGGGGCTGGCGGGGAGCTGTTTTTT. This sequence encodes CASSLAGAGGELFF.

With regard to this clone: The sample holds other DNA sequences that translate to the same CDR3. V gene TRBV11-2 combines with J gene TRBJ2-3; no definite D call. The CDR3 is 13 residues long. Germline lookup yields CDR1 SGHAT and CDR2 FQNNGV. The ends were cut back, 3 bases at V and 2 bases at J, with 6 bases in the middle. The CDR3 DNA follows: TGTGCCAGCAGCTTCTCATCCACAGATACGCAGTATTTT. Translated: CASSFSSTDTQYF. Variable domain in full (rest from reference TRBV11-2 and TRBJ2-3): EAGVAQSPRYKIIEKRQSVAFWCNPISGHATLYWYQQILGQGPKLLIQFQNNGVVDDSQLPKDRFSAERLKGVDSTLKIQPAKLEDSAVYLCASSFSSTDTQYFGPGTRLTVL.

This clone was seen a single time. The chain recombines TRBV6-1 with TRBJ1-2, with D uncertain. CDR1 is MNHNS and CDR2 is SASEGT in the germline V gene. Trimming pared 5 bases from V and 4 bases from J, leaving 11 bases between. The CDR3 spans 13 residues. The CDR3 here is CASSPNPIYGYTF. Here the CDR3 DNA reads TGTGCCAGCAGTCCGAATCCCATCTATGGCTACACCTTC.

CDR3 residues: CASSGPDGETQYF. CDR3 nucleotides: TGTGCCAGCTCCGGACCGGACGGAGAGACCCAGTACTTC. The V and J genes are TRBV2 and TRBJ2-5; no clear D gene. CDR1 and CDR2 from the germline V gene are SNHLY and FYNNEI. This CDR3 contains 13 residues. V was pared by 8 bases and J by 4 bases, with 14 bases between.

The chain joins TRBV10-2 to TRBJ1-6; D remains unclear. This CDR3 is 11 amino acids long. From germline, CDR1 is WSHSY and CDR2 SAAADI. V gave up 2 bases and J gave up 8 bases, with 1 base separating them. The chain's CDR3 is CASSEDSPLHF. The CDR3 nucleotides read TGCGCCAGCAGTGAGGATTCACCCCTCCACTTT.

With regard to this clone: Other DNA sequences in this specimen translate into the identical CDR3. This chain links TRBV19 with TRBJ1-1, with no clear D. V lost 5 bases, J lost 0 bases, and 4 bases lay in between. Germline loops: CDR1 LNHDA, CDR2 SQIVND (reference sequence). CDR3 size: 12 residues. The CDR3 spells CASSHMNTEAFF. The CDR3 nucleotides are TGTGCCAGTAGTCACATGAACACTGAAGCTTTCTTT.

The genes are TRBV7-2 and TRBJ2-2; tentative D call: TRBD2 (6 bases). The length of the CDR3 is 13 residues. Germline lookup yields CDR1 SGHTA and CDR2 FQGNSA. V dropped 5 bases and J dropped 6 bases, with 10 bases sitting between them. CDR3 bases: TGTGCCAGCAGCCACGGGAGCGCCGGGGAGCTGTTTTTT. It translates to CASSHGSAGELFF.

The chain uses TRBV7-2 and TRBJ1-3; maybe TRBD1 (6 bases). This CDR3 is built from 15 residues. V was shortened by 1 base and J by 6 bases, with 13 bases between the two germline ends. Germline assignment: CDR1 SGHTA and CDR2 FQGNSA. This chain's CDR3 is CASSLVQGWENTIYF. The CDR3 nucleotides read TGTGCCAGCAGCTTAGTACAGGGTTGGGAAAACACCATATATTTT. Based on the CDR3 plus reference TRBV7-2 and TRBJ1-3, the full variable domain is GAGVSQSPSNKVTEKGKDVELRCDPISGHTALYWYRQSLGQGLEFLIYFQGNSAPDKSGLPSDRFSAERTGGSVSTLTIQRTQQEDSAVYLCASSLVQGWENTIYFGEGSWLTVV.

The J gene is TRBJ2-5, the V gene TRBV9; 8 bases are shared with TRBD2. Germline CDR1 and CDR2: SGDLS and YYNGEE. CDR3 length equals 16 residues. V dropped 0 bases and J dropped 2; count of bases not matched to a gene: 6. The CDR3 reads CASSVESSGYQETQYF. The DNA for the CDR3 is TGTGCCAGCAGCGTAGAGTCTAGCGGGTATCAAGAGACCCAGTACTTC. The variable domain in full, completed from reference TRBV9 and TRBJ2-5, reads DSGVTQTPKHLITATGQRVTLRCSPRSGDLSVYWYQQSLDQGLQFLIQYYNGEERAKGNILERFSAQQFPDLHSELNLSSLELGDSALYFCASSVESSGYQETQYFGPGTRLLVL.

The chain combines TRBV10-2 with TRBJ2-7, with 7 bases matching TRBD1. CDR3 length: 13 amino acids. J was trimmed by 0 bases and V by 6 bases; bases with no gene match: 2. From germline, CDR1 is WSHSY and CDR2 SAAADI. The DNA for the CDR3 is TGCGCCAGCAGACAGGGGATCTCCTACGAGCAGTACTTC. This sequence encodes CASRQGISYEQYF.

The gene calls are TRBV30 and TRBJ2-7; 7 positions agree with TRBD2. Germline lookup yields CDR1 GTSNPN and CDR2 SVGIG (reference sequence). V was clipped by 2 bases and J by 3 bases; unmatched bases: 4. The CDR3 spans 13 residues. The CDR3, as DNA: TGTGCCTGGAGTCTCACGGGGGGCTACGAGCAGTACTTC. Amino acids: CAWSLTGGYEQYF.

With respect to this clone: A read error may explain this, as a much larger clone is one base away. The chain joins TRBV6-6 to TRBJ1-2, with 12 bases lining up with TRBD1. CDR1 is MNHNY and CDR2 is SVGAGI in the germline V gene (reference sequence). The CDR3 runs to 14 residues. The V segment lost 6 bases and the J segment 7 bases; nucleotides outside the gene matches: 6. The CDR3 loop reads CASSPGQGAGGYTF. The CDR3 DNA follows: TGTGCCAGCAGCCCGGGACAGGGGGCGGGTGGCTACACCTTC.

For this clone: At the DNA level, this CDR3 is encoded by other sequences in the same sample as well. The rearrangement links TRBV30 to TRBJ1-1; 7 bases align to TRBD1. This CDR3 contains 12 residues. Germline CDR1 and CDR2: GTSNPN and SVGIG (reference sequence). V shed 1 base, J shed 10 bases, and the junction held 6 bases outside the gene matches. This chain's CDR3 is CAWSGTGDRAFF. CDR3 nucleotides: TGTGCCTGGAGTGGAACAGGGGACAGAGCTTTCTTT. The whole variable domain, remainder taken from reference TRBV30 and TRBJ1-1, is SQTIHQWPATLVQPVGSPLSLECTVEGTSNPNLYWYRQAAGRGLQLLFYSVGIGQISSEVPQNLSASRPQDRQFILSSKKLLLSDSGFYLCAWSGTGDRAFFGQGTRLTVV.

Note on this clone: This may be a read error: a much more frequent sequence differs by one nucleotide. The sample contains more than one DNA sequence encoding this CDR3. This chain joins TRBV18 and TRBJ2-5, with D maybe TRBD2 (6 bases). V dropped 4 bases and J dropped 3 bases, with 9 bases sitting between them. Per the germline V gene, CDR1 is KGHSH and CDR2 is LQKENI. This CDR3 spans 13 amino acids. This CDR3 is CASSRGEEETQYF. As DNA, the CDR3 is TGTGCCAGCTCACGGGGGGAGGAAGAGACCCAGTACTTC.

The gene calls are TRBV30 and TRBJ1-2, with TRBD1 matching 8 bases. Losses at the gene ends were 4 bases for V and 8 bases for J; bases not matched to a gene: 9. CDR3 size: 13 residues. Germline V lookup: CDR1 GTSNPN, CDR2 SVGIG (reference sequence). The CDR3 reads CAWNPDRGQGYTF. Written as DNA, the CDR3 is TGTGCCTGGAATCCCGACAGGGGTCAGGGCTACACCTTC.

The chain couples TRBV2 to TRBJ2-1, with D perhaps TRBD2 (6 bases). Germline V gene lookup returns CDR1 SNHLY and CDR2 FYNNEI. V was clipped by 2 bases and J by 3 bases, with 14 bases between them. This CDR3 comprises 16 residues. The CDR3 loop reads CASSEPAGSLYNEQFF. The CDR3 bases are TGTGCCAGCAGTGAACCGGCGGGGTCACTCTACAATGAGCAGTTCTTC.

This rearrangement joins TRBV5-4 to TRBJ2-2; D is unresolved. There are 14 residues in the CDR3. The germline V and J ends were trimmed by 1 base and 1 base, with 5 bases remaining between them. The germline V gene has CDR1 SGHNT and CDR2 YYREEE (reference sequence). This CDR3 is CASSLKQNTGELFF. CDR3 coding DNA: TGTGCCAGCAGCTTGAAACAGAACACCGGGGAGCTGTTTTTT.